This T cell receptor (beta chain) was captured by sequencing in a study of CD8+ T cells in alopecia areata. Study-level information: Tofacitinib administration to treated patients was oral, at 5 to 10 mg twice daily.

In each case, RNA was isolated and then reverse transcribed into cDNA as the sequencing template. This table comes from immunoSEQ multiplex PCR, and its TCRdb copy is limited to in-frame clones, with some not included. Counted here are some 180,000 clones, about 63% occurring once; the ten biggest clones make up under 2%. Per germline, CDR1 SGHRS and CDR2 YFSETQ. The CDR3 has 13 amino acids. Trimming left V 4 bases short and J 6 bases short, with 14 bases between. The sequenced sample was CD4+ T cells sorted from blood, obtained at week 0. This TCR was recovered from a human donor with alopecia areata. The gene calls are TRBV5-1 and TRBJ2-7; either TRBD1 or TRBD2 may supply D (5 bases each). The CDR3 reads CASSGQQDSEQYF. CDR3 DNA: TGCGCCAGCAGCGGGCAACAGGACTCCGAGCAGTACTTC.